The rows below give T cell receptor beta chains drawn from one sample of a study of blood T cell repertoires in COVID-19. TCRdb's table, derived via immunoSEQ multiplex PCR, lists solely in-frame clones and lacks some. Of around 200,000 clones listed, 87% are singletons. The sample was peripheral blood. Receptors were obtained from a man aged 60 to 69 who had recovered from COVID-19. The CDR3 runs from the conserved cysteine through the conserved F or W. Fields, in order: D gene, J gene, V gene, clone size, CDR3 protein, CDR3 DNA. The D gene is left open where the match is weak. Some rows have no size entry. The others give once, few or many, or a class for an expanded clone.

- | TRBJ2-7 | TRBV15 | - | CATSRETGRKVEYEQYF | TGTGCCACCAGCAGAGAAACGGGTCGTAAGGTTGAGTACGAGCAGTACTTC
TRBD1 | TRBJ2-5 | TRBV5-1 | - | CASSLQGAGETQYF | TGCGCCAGCAGCCTTCAGGGGGCGGGGGAGACCCAGTACTTC
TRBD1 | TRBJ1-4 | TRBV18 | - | CASSPQDRGNEKLFF | TGTGCCAGCTCACCACAGGACAGGGGAAATGAAAAACTGTTTTTT
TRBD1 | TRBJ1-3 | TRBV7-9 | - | CASSTQGASGNTIYF | TGTGCCAGCAGCACTCAGGGGGCGTCTGGAAACACCATATATTTT
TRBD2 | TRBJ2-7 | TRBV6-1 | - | CASSEASGAYEQYF | TGTGCCAGCAGTGAGGCTAGCGGGGCCTACGAGCAGTACTTC
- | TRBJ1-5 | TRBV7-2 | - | CASSLTSSNQPQHF | TGTGCCAGCAGCTTAACGAGTAGCAATCAGCCCCAGCATTTT
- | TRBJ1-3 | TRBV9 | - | CASSEGGDKFSGNTIYF | TGTGCCAGCAGCGAAGGGGGGGACAAGTTCTCTGGAAACACCATATATTTT
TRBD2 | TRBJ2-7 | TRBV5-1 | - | CASSLEVAGGYEQYF | TGCGCCAGCAGCTTGGAGGTAGCGGGGGGCTACGAGCAGTACTTC
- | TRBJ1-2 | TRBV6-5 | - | CASSYRGHAANYGYTF | TGTGCCAGCAGTTACAGAGGGCACGCCGCTAACTATGGCTACACCTTC
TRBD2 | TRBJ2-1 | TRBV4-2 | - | CASSQDTSGTYNEQFF | TGTGCCAGCAGCCAAGATACTAGCGGAACTTACAATGAGCAGTTCTTC
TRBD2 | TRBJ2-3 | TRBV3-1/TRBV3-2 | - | CASSQGLAGAWITDTQYF | TGTGCCAGCAGCCAAGGGCTGGCGGGAGCTTGGATTACAGATACGCAGTATTTT
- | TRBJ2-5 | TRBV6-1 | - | CASSDGLALGTQYF | TGTGCCAGCAGTGACGGGCTAGCACTAGGGACCCAGTACTTC
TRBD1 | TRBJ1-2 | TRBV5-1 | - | CASSFTGDYGYTF | TGCGCCAGCAGCTTTACAGGGGACTATGGCTACACCTTC
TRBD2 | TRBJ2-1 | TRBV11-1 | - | CASSFPGTRSNEQFF | TGTGCCAGCAGCTTCCCCGGGACTAGGTCCAATGAGCAGTTCTTC
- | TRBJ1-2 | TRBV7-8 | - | CASSTRTDSRYGYTF | TGTGCCAGCAGCACCAGGACAGATTCCCGCTATGGCTACACCTTC
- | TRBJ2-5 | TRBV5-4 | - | CASSLVREETQYF | TGTGCCAGCAGCTTGGTTCGCGAAGAGACCCAGTACTTC
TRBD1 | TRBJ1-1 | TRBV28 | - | CASSPGGWNTEAFF | TGTGCCAGCAGTCCAGGGGGCTGGAACACTGAAGCTTTCTTT
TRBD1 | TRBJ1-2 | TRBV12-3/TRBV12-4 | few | CASRSGQFGYTF | TGTGCCAGCAGATCGGGACAGTTTGGCTACACCTTC
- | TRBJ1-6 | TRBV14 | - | CASSQDPGKISPLHF | TGTGCCAGCAGCCAAGATCCCGGGAAAATATCACCCCTCCACTTT
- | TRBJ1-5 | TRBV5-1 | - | CASSLAPGQPQHF | TGCGCCAGCAGCTTGGCCCCAGGGCAGCCCCAGCATTTT
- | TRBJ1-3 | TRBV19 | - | CASSQEGSGNTIYF | TGTGCCAGTAGTCAGGAGGGCTCTGGAAACACCATATATTTT
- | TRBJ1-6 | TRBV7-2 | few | CASSLAVAGNSPLHF | TGTGCCAGCAGCTTAGCGGTCGCCGGTAATTCACCCCTCCACTTT
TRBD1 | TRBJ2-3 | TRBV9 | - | CASSVTGYTDTQYF | TGTGCCAGCAGCGTGACAGGGTATACAGATACGCAGTATTTT
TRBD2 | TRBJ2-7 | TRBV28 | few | CASSSPSTSGRVARLYEQYF | TGTGCCAGCAGCTCACCCTCGACTAGCGGGAGGGTCGCACGTCTTTACGAGCAGTACTTC
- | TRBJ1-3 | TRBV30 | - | CAWSQAVSGNTIYF | TGTGCCTGGAGTCAAGCGGTCTCTGGAAACACCATATATTTT
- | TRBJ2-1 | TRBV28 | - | CATNYNEQFF | TGTGCCACCAATTACAATGAGCAGTTCTTC
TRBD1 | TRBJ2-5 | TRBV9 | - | CASSVGGGGLQETQYF | TGTGCCAGCAGCGTAGGAGGGGGCGGACTCCAAGAGACCCAGTACTTC